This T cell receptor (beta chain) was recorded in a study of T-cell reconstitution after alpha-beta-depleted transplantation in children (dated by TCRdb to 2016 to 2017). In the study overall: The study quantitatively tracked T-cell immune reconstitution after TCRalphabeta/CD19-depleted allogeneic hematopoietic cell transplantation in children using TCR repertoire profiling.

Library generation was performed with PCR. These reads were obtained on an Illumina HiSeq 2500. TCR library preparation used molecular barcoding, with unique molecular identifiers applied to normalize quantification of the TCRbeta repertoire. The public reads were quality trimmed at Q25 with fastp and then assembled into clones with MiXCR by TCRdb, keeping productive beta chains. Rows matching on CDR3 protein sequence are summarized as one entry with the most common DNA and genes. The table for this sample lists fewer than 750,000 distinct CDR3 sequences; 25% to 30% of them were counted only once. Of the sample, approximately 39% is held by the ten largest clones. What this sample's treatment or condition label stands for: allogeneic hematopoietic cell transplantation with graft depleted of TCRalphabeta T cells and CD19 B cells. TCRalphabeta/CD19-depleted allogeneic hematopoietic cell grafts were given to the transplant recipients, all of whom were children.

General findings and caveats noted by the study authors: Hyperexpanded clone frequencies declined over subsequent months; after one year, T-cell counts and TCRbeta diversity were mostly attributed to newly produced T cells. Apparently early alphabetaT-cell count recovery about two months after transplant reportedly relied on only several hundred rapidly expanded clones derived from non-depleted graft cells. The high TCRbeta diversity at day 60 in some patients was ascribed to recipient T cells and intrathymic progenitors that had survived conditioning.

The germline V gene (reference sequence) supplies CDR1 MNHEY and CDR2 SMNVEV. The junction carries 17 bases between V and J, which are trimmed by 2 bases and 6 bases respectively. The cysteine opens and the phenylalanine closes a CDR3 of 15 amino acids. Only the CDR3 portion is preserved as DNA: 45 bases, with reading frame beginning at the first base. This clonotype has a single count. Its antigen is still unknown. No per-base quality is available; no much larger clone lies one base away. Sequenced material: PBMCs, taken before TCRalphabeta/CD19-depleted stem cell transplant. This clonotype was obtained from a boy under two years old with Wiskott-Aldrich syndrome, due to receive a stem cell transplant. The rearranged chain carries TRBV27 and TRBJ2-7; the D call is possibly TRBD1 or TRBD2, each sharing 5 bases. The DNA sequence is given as TGTGCCAGCAGTTTACTGACCGGGGCTAGAGGCGAGCAGTACTTC. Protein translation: CASSLLTGARGEQYF.